The 27 T cell receptor beta chains in this list originate from one sample, sequenced in a study of T cell clonotyping in hematopoietic cell transplantation. Time point given: recipient sample about 28 days before transplant, after cytoreduction. Sequencing used immunoSEQ multiplex PCR; TCRdb keeps in-frame clones, though not all of them. The table has nearly 5,500 clones, approximately 84% seen once. The starting material was peripheral blood mononuclear cells, obtained before stem cell transplant. These receptors originate from a man aged 60-69 years with acute myeloid leukemia. Some clones in this sample may be carry-over from other donors' samples.

The gene calls are TRBV5-4 and TRBJ1-1; 8 positions agree with TRBD1. V lost 2 bases to trimming and J lost 0 bases; unmatched junction nucleotides: 6. Germline-derived CDR1 and CDR2 are SGHNT and YYREEE (reference sequence). This CDR3 has 16 amino acids. CDR3 in amino acids: CASSFGQGRLNTEAFF. In nucleotides, the CDR3 is TGTGCCAGCAGCTTTGGACAGGGTCGTTTGAACACTGAAGCTTTCTTT.

This clone was counted once. This chain links TRBV6-5 with TRBJ2-7; 7 nucleotides agree with TRBD1. The V segment lost 7 bases and the J segment 1 base; nucleotides outside the gene matches: 4. CDR3 length: 13 amino acids. Looked up from germline, CDR1 is MNHEY and CDR2 is SVGAGI. CDR3 nucleotides: TGTGCCAGCATTGACAGGGAATCCTACGAGCAGTACTTC. Translation: CASIDRESYEQYF.

The chain carries TRBV5-1 and TRBJ2-5, with 7 bases matching TRBD1. The J call may be mistaken, given a closer DNA end match to TRBJ2-7. This CDR3 is 13 amino acids long. The V gene's germline CDR1 is SGHRS and CDR2 YFSETQ. CDR3 DNA sequence: TGCGCCAGCAGCTCCTACAGGGGCTACGAGCAGTACTTC. Translating it yields CASSSYRGYEQYF.

The chain recombines TRBV6-4 with TRBJ2-2; TRBD2 matches 13 bases. There are 17 residues in the CDR3. The V segment lost 6 bases and the J segment 1 base; nucleotides outside the gene matches: 5. The germline V gene has CDR1 MRHNA and CDR2 SNTAGT. The CDR3 nucleotides read TGTGCCAGCAGAGGGACTAGCGGGACCTTGAACACCGGGGAGCTGTTTTTT. Translation: CASRGTSGTLNTGELFF.

This clone has just one count. The rearrangement joins TRBV6-1 to TRBJ1-6; possible D gene TRBD1, 6 bases. Trimming took off 2 bases at V and 1 base at J, with 12 bases between the two ends. The CDR3 runs 17 residues. Germline CDR1 reads MNHNS; CDR2 reads SASEGT. Here the CDR3 reads CASSEKGGLSYNSPLHF. CDR3 bases: TGTGCCAGCAGTGAAAAGGGGGGACTTTCCTATAATTCACCCCTCCACTTT.

The sample holds one count of this clone. The chain employs TRBV5-4 and TRBJ2-1; TRBD2 agrees at 7 bases. The CDR3 sequence is 15 residues long. With V trimmed by 1 base and J by 8 bases, 9 bases remained unmatched. The germline CDR1 and CDR2 sequences are SGHNT and YYREEE (reference sequence). The CDR3 loop is CASSLPSGEGDEQFF. Here the CDR3 DNA reads TGTGCCAGCAGCTTGCCCAGCGGGGAAGGGGATGAGCAGTTCTTC.

The rearrangement links TRBV28 to TRBJ2-6, with unresolved D. The CDR3 is 18 residues long. V gave up 5 bases and J gave up 5 bases, with 22 bases separating them. CDR1 is MDHEN and CDR2 is SYDVKM in the germline V gene. The CDR3 sequence: CASSICGLTQSRANVLTF. Here the CDR3 DNA reads TGTGCCAGCAGTATTTGCGGCTTGACACAAAGTCGGGCCAACGTCCTGACTTTC.

The DNA of the CDR3 is TGTGCCAGCCGTCGGGACGCCCTCGAGAGTGAGCAGTACTTC. It translates to CASRRDALESEQYF. The chain joins TRBV6-1 to TRBJ2-7; D could derive from TRBD1 or TRBD2 (5 bases each). The CDR3 is made up of 14 amino acids. Trimming removed 8 bases at V and 7 bases at J, with 21 bases between. Looked up from germline, CDR1 is MNHNS and CDR2 is SASEGT.

The rearrangement joins TRBV11-2 to TRBJ1-1; D is perhaps TRBD1 (5 bases). This CDR3 region has 15 residues. Trimming cost V 4 bases and J 5 bases, with 17 bases left between them. Germline CDR1 reads SGHAT; CDR2 reads FQNNGV. CDR3 bases: TGTGCCAGCAGCTACTATGGGACCATGGGGACTGAAGCTTTCTTT. It codes for CASSYYGTMGTEAFF. The full variable domain, completed using reference TRBV11-2 and TRBJ1-1, is EAGVAQSPRYKIIEKRQSVAFWCNPISGHATLYWYQQILGQGPKLLIQFQNNGVVDDSQLPKDRFSAERLKGVDSTLKIQPAKLEDSAVYLCASSYYGTMGTEAFFGQGTRLTVV.

The chain couples TRBV11-2 to TRBJ1-4; possibly TRBD1 for D (5 bases). Germline V gene lookup returns CDR1 SGHAT and CDR2 FQNNGV. V was clipped by 5 bases and J by 4 bases, with 14 bases between them. The CDR3 is 15 amino acids. The CDR3 bases are TGTGCCAGCAGCCCTCCGGGACTGATTAATGAAAAACTGTTTTTT. Translated, it gives CASSPPGLINEKLFF.

For this clone: At one end the junction does not follow the germline gene, possibly because of a read error. The chain employs TRBV7-2 and TRBJ2-3, with D perhaps matching TRBD2 (5 bases). CDR1 is SGHTA, CDR2 FQGNSA, per germline. This CDR3 has 15 residues. CDR3 in amino acids: CASNLPGRGTDTQYF. Written as DNA, the CDR3 is TGTGCCAGCAACTTACCTGGGCGGGGCACAGATACGCAGTATTTT.

This chain uses TRBV7-6 with TRBJ2-1; D gene uncertain. CDR3 length: 16 amino acids. Germline CDR1 reads SGHVS; CDR2 reads FNYEAQ. Trimming stripped 1 base from V and 5 bases from J, with 15 bases between. This chain's CDR3 is CASSLGRWRGDNEQFF. As DNA, the CDR3 is TGTGCCAGCAGCTTAGGCAGGTGGAGAGGCGACAATGAGCAGTTCTTC.

The J gene is TRBJ2-7, the V gene TRBV6-1; TRBD1 matches at 9 bases. This CDR3 has 16 amino acids. Germline V gene lookup returns CDR1 MNHNS and CDR2 SASEGT. The trim removed 3 bases at V and 3 bases at J, leaving 9 bases unmatched. The DNA of the CDR3 is TGTGCCAGCAGTGAGTTTAGAGGGACAGGGAGCTACGAGCAGTACTTC. Its protein product is CASSEFRGTGSYEQYF.

A single count supports this clone. The chain couples TRBV7-3 to TRBJ2-3; D not resolved. Germline V gives CDR1 SGHTA, CDR2 FQGTGA. Trimming took off 5 bases at V and 0 bases at J, with 6 bases between the two ends. This CDR3 has 13 residues. CDR3 loop: CASSARSTDTQYF. In DNA, the CDR3 is TGTGCCAGCAGCGCGAGGAGCACAGATACGCAGTATTTT.

This rearrangement joins TRBV19 to TRBJ1-6; the match to TRBD1 covers 7 bases. Germline-derived CDR1 and CDR2 are LNHDA and SQIVND (reference sequence). CDR3 size: 16 residues. The V segment lost 0 bases and the J segment 6 bases; nucleotides outside the gene matches: 5. CDR3 in amino acids: CASSIDVTGVNSPLHF. CDR3 nucleotides: TGTGCCAGTAGTATAGATGTTACAGGGGTTAATTCACCCCTCCACTTT. Combining the CDR3 with reference TRBV19 and TRBJ1-6 gives the whole variable domain DGGITQSPKYLFRKEGQNVTLSCEQNLNHDAMYWYRQDPGQGLRLIYYSQIVNDFQKGDIAEGYSVSREKKESFPLTVTSAQKNPTAFYLCASSIDVTGVNSPLHFGNGTRLTVT.

This sequence joins TRBV7-9 and TRBJ1-5, with 12 bases matching TRBD1. J was trimmed by 5 bases and V by 5 bases; bases with no gene match: 4. Germline V lookup: CDR1 SEHNR, CDR2 FQNEAQ (reference sequence). The CDR3 loop spans 15 amino acids. The DNA of the CDR3 is TGTGCCAGCAGCACTGGGACAGGGGGCGATCAGCCCCAGCATTTT. Protein sequence: CASSTGTGGDQPQHF.

The gene calls are TRBV7-3 and TRBJ2-1; unclear D gene. The CDR3 contains 15 residues. From germline, CDR1 is SGHTA and CDR2 FQGTGA. Trimming removed 5 bases at V and 2 bases at J, with 13 bases between. CDR3 amino acids: CASSPSGSAYNEQFF. CDR3 in DNA: TGTGCCAGCAGCCCAAGTGGCTCCGCCTACAATGAGCAGTTCTTC.

V and J are TRBV2 and TRBJ2-7; D may be TRBD1 (7 bases). This CDR3 is 13 amino acids long. Germline CDR1 is SNHLY and CDR2 is FYNNEI. Trimming took 6 bases from V and 3 from J, leaving 12 bases between them. CDR3 sequence: CASREGQIYEQYF. Here the CDR3 DNA reads TGTGCCAGCAGGGAGGGACAGATCTACGAGCAGTACTTC.

The chain combines TRBV28 with TRBJ1-5; a possible D gene is TRBD1 (6 bases). This CDR3 spans 13 amino acids. Germline assignment: CDR1 MDHEN and CDR2 SYDVKM. V was trimmed by 6 bases and J by 3 bases, leaving 9 bases between them. CDR3 sequence: CASSRQANQPQHF. The CDR3 nucleotides are TGTGCCAGCAGCCGACAGGCCAATCAGCCCCAGCATTTT.

The table lists this clone with a count of one. The V gene is TRBV6-5, the J gene TRBJ1-2; TRBD1 aligns across 10 bases. The germline V gene encodes CDR1 MNHEY and CDR2 SVGAGI. The length of the CDR3 is 15 residues. J gave up 7 bases and V 4 bases, and 9 bases lay outside the gene matches. In DNA form, the CDR3 reads TGTGCCAGCAGTTCCCCCGGGACAGGGGCTGGTGGCTACACCTTC. Its protein is CASSSPGTGAGGYTF.

The CDR3, as DNA: TGTGCCAGCAGCTCAGGACTAGCGGAGACCCAGTACTTC. This sequence encodes CASSSGLAETQYF. This chain uses TRBV7-2 with TRBJ2-5; 9 positions match TRBD2. This CDR3 region has 13 residues. The germline CDR1 and CDR2 sequences are SGHTA and FQGNSA. V lost 4 bases to trimming and J lost 5 bases; unmatched junction nucleotides: 2.

The chain links TRBV27 to TRBJ2-5, with 11 bases lining up with TRBD1. With V trimmed by 6 bases and J by 2 bases, 11 bases remained unmatched. This CDR3 is 17 amino acids long. Germline CDR1 reads MNHEY; CDR2 reads SMNVEV (reference sequence). CDR3 sequence (DNA): TGTGCCAGCAGAAAATTTTACCGGGACAGGGGGCAAGAGACCCAGTACTTC. Encoded protein: CASRKFYRDRGQETQYF.

The rearrangement links TRBV7-2 to TRBJ2-3; D may be TRBD1 (6 bases). Per the germline V gene, CDR1 is SGHTA and CDR2 is FQGNSA. This CDR3 has 15 amino acids. The V and J ends lost 4 bases and 5 bases respectively, with 16 bases between them. CDR3 DNA: TGTGCCAGCAGCTCCCAGTGGGGGCGGAAAGATACGCAGTATTTT. Amino acid sequence: CASSSQWGRKDTQYF.

This clone has a single count. The chain links TRBV30 to TRBJ1-3; maybe TRBD1 (6 bases). The CDR3 has 13 amino acids. Looked up from germline, CDR1 is GTSNPN and CDR2 is SVGIG (reference sequence). V lost 7 bases, J lost 4 bases, and 14 bases lay in between. The CDR3 sequence: CAFPGASGNTIYF. CDR3 DNA sequence: TGTGCCTTCCCGGGGGCCTCGGGAAACACCATATATTTT.

J is TRBJ2-1 and V is TRBV28; D remains unclear. The V and J ends lost 3 bases and 2 bases respectively, with 5 bases between them. Germline lookup yields CDR1 MDHEN and CDR2 SYDVKM. The CDR3 contains 13 residues. CDR3 DNA: TGTGCCAGCAGTTTCCGAACCTACAATGAGCAGTTCTTC. Translated, it gives CASSFRTYNEQFF.

The chain carries TRBV7-9 and TRBJ1-5; D is possibly TRBD1 (6 bases). The germline V gene encodes CDR1 SEHNR and CDR2 FQNEAQ (reference sequence). Trimming left V 5 bases short and J 12 bases short, with 17 bases between. The CDR3 totals 13 residues. The CDR3 protein is CASSQDGGILQHF. CDR3 coding DNA: TGTGCCAGCAGCCAGGACGGGGGCATACTCCAGCATTTT.

This clone was counted a single time. The chain joins TRBV5-1 to TRBJ2-4, with TRBD1 matching 11 bases. The CDR3 is 15 residues long. V lost 4 bases and J lost 8; bases outside the gene matches: 8. Germline CDR1 and CDR2: SGHRS and YFSETQ. The CDR3 spells CASSPGQGALDIQYF. The CDR3 coding sequence is TGCGCCAGCAGCCCTGGACAGGGGGCTCTGGACATTCAGTACTTC.